This T cell receptor (beta chain) is from a study of cytomegalovirus exposure and HLA in healthy donors. The V end lost 2 bases, the J end lost 0 bases, and 8 bases lay between the germline ends. CDR1 is LNHNV and CDR2 is YYDKDF in the germline V gene (reference sequence). CDR3 length equals 15 residues. The study ran its PCR with 60 Vbeta and 13 Jbeta primers. The data were produced by immunoSEQ multiplex PCR, yet TCRdb's version contains in-frame clones alone and is incomplete. The data show 140,000 or so clones, with roughly 80% seen just once and 2.5% to 3% held by the top ten. Sequenced input: PBMCs. This sequence joins TRBV15 and TRBJ1-3, with D perhaps matching TRBD1 (5 bases). The TCR comes from a woman aged 25 to 39 in good health and CMV-seronegative. The CDR3 loop is CATSRLGGSGNTIYF. The CDR3 DNA follows: TGTGCCACCAGCAGACTGGGGGGCTCTGGAAACACCATATATTTT. Supplemented by reference TRBV15 and TRBJ1-3, the full variable domain reads DAMVIQNPRYQVTQFGKPVTLSCSQTLNHNVMYWYQQKSSQAPKLLFHYYDKDFNNEADTPDNFQSRRPNTSFCFLDIRSPGLGDTAMYLCATSRLGGSGNTIYFGEGSWLTVV.